The source of this T cell receptor (beta chain) is a study of regulatory T cells in long-lasting Graves disease. Whole-study context: Antithyroid drug intake by newly diagnosed Graves' patients had lasted under 3 months.

Trimming took 4 bases from V and 0 from J, leaving 13 bases between them. Germline V gene data show CDR1 as WNHNN and CDR2 as SYGVQD (reference sequence). This CDR3 has 16 amino acids. Time point denoted: newly diagnosed GD, antithyroid drugs for less than 3 months. TCR sequences were obtained from RNA taken from PBMCs. Guidelines of the American Thyroid Association were used to diagnose Graves' disease. HTBI primers from iRepertoire and Arm-PCR of CDR3 regions yielded the TCR beta libraries. TCRdb fed the multiplex PCR reads into MiXCR, producing one record per CDR3 protein. Of fewer than 400,000 distinct CDR3 sequences in the sample, about a sixth were seen once. Regarding the study as a whole: Peripheral blood, not thyroid tissue, was the sole material studied. Whereas about a thousand public clonotypes were shared by new patients, persistent patients shared more, at some 2,900.

This clonotype has more than one count but fewer than ten. Its antigen is currently unknown. The TCR comes from a female donor with Graves disease. The V gene is TRBV10-1, the J gene TRBJ2-1, with D maybe TRBD1 (6 bases). The specimen was peripheral blood mononuclear cells (PBMCs), collected at new diagnosis, from a patient treated with antithyroid drugs. CDR3 in amino acids: CASSVDSLDSYNEQFF. As DNA, the CDR3 is TGCGCCAGCAGTGTGGACAGTTTAGACTCCTACAATGAGCAGTTCTTC.